This T cell receptor beta chain came from a study of shared clonotypes between healthy human individuals. Overall study results and limits: Clonotype sharing across a handful of donors was observed for 4% to 5.5% of naive CD4 clonotypes.

The assay was immunoSEQ multiplex PCR, and TCRdb's table has in-frame clones only and misses some. The table has around 2.5 million clones, approximately 93% seen once; the top ten hold 0.36%. The germline V gene encodes CDR1 SGHVS and CDR2 FQNEAQ. V was pared by 3 bases and J by 6 bases, with 11 bases between. The CDR3 spans 13 residues. As to this clone: Its antigen is currently unknown.

Sequenced sample: naive CD4+ T cells from PBMCs. Noted subset: CD45RA+ positively selected. The clonotype originates from a man aged 18 to 29 in good health. Some clones in this sample may be carry-over from other donors' samples. V is TRBV7-8 and J is TRBJ1-1; D is possibly TRBD1 (5 bases). The CDR3 here is CASSFLRGAEAFF. The DNA of the CDR3 is TGTGCCAGCAGCTTCCTGCGGGGGGCTGAAGCTTTCTTT.